These 15 T cell receptor beta chains came from one sample sequenced in a study of graft-versus-host responses after intestinal transplantation. Clones were read by immunoSEQ multiplex PCR, and TCRdb kept only the in-frame ones, dropping some. Among 80,000 to 100,000 clones listed, under 85% were seen once. The antigens of these receptors remain unknown. The material sequenced was unstimulated CD8+ T cells sorted from spleen or lymph node cells, taken before intestinal transplant. The receptors shown here come from a human donor who received an intestinal transplant.

A note on this clone: Mismatch with germline at one junction end may stem from a read error. CDR3 DNA: TGTTCCAGTAGTACCACCTACGGGGGCGCTTCCTACGAGCAGTACTTC. Amino acids: CSSSTTYGGASYEQYF. The chain joins TRBV19 to TRBJ2-7; possibly TRBD1 or TRBD2 for D (6 bases each). The CDR3 totals 16 residues. From germline, CDR1 is LNHDA and CDR2 SQIVND (reference sequence). Combining the CDR3 with reference TRBV19 and TRBJ2-7 gives the whole variable domain DGGITQSPKYLFRKEGQNVTLSCEQNLNHDAMYWYRQDPGQGLRLIYYSQIVNDFQKGDIAEGYSVSREKKESFPLTVTSAQKNPTAFYLCSSSTTYGGASYEQYFGPGTRLTVT.

The V and J genes are TRBV13 and TRBJ1-6; 12 bases agree with TRBD1. CDR1 and CDR2 (germline): PRHDT, FYEKMQ (reference sequence). The CDR3 has 18 amino acids. With 5 bases clipped from V and 3 bases from J, the junction kept 8 bases outside the gene matches. The CDR3 reads CASSAGTGGSLYNSPLHF. In DNA, the CDR3 is TGTGCCAGCAGCGCCGGGACAGGGGGCTCTCTCTATAATTCACCCCTCCACTTT.

The chain uses TRBV15 and TRBJ2-7, with 9 bases aligning to TRBD2. This CDR3 contains 13 residues. In germline, CDR1 is LNHNV, CDR2 YYDKDF (reference sequence). Germline trimming cut 3 bases from V and 5 bases from J; bases unmatched to any gene: 2. The CDR3 nucleotides are TGTGCCACCAGCAGGGTAGCGGGAGACGAGCAGTACTTC. This gives the protein CATSRVAGDEQYF.

The rearrangement uses TRBV18 and TRBJ2-7; perhaps TRBD1 as D (5 bases). The CDR3 is made up of 13 amino acids. V lost 6 bases and J 2 bases, leaving 11 bases between the germline ends. The germline gives CDR1 KGHSH, CDR2 LQKENI. This CDR3 reads CASSLGATYEQYF. CDR3 coding DNA: TGTGCCAGCTCCCTAGGGGCGACCTACGAGCAGTACTTC.

The chain has TRBV29-1 and TRBJ1-2, with no clear D. Germline CDR1 and CDR2: SQVTM and ANQGSEA. V lost 5 bases and J lost 4, with 11 bases in between. The CDR3 has 12 amino acids. The CDR3 is CSVPLGGYGYTF. The CDR3 bases are TGCAGCGTTCCCTTGGGCGGCTATGGCTACACCTTC.

This chain connects TRBV11-2 to TRBJ1-1; a weak D match, TRBD1 (5 bases). Looked up from germline, CDR1 is SGHAT and CDR2 is FQNNGV. The CDR3 length is 12 residues. V was shortened by 5 bases and J by 5 bases, with 9 bases between the two germline ends. CDR3 in amino acids: CASSGARTEAFF. The CDR3 DNA reads as TGTGCCAGCAGCGGGGCCCGGACTGAAGCTTTCTTT.

This clone showed up just once. J is TRBJ2-5 and V is TRBV15; 10 positions agree with TRBD2. Trimming at V came to 3 bases and at J to 5 bases, leaving 21 bases not matched to a gene. CDR3 length equals 20 residues. Germline CDR1 and CDR2: LNHNV and YYDKDF (reference sequence). For the CDR3, the DNA is TGTGCCACCAGCAGGCCCACAGAGAGGACTAGCGGTATAACGAGGGAGACCCAGTACTTC. Translating it yields CATSRPTERTSGITRETQYF.

The CDR3 here is CASSQIQWAPAGSKFF. The CDR3 DNA sequence: TGCGCCAGCAGCCAAATCCAGTGGGCGCCCGCAGGGTCAAAGTTTTTT. V gene TRBV4-1 combines with J gene TRBJ1-4; perhaps TRBD1 as D (5 bases). The V gene's germline CDR1 is MGHRA and CDR2 YSYEKL. Trimming took 2 bases from V and 16 from J, leaving 26 bases between them. There are 16 residues in the CDR3.

The chain has TRBV6-5 and TRBJ2-1; no definite D call. The germline V gene has CDR1 MNHEY and CDR2 SVGAGI. This CDR3 contains 12 residues. V was trimmed by 6 bases and J by 10 bases, leaving 13 bases between them. The CDR3 loop reads CASSPRTGEQFF. CDR3 in DNA: TGTGCCAGCAGCCCACGGACCGGGGAGCAGTTCTTC.

This clone appeared once. The rearrangement joins TRBV19 to TRBJ2-7, with 8 bases lining up with TRBD2. The junction had 3 bases not matched to a gene; V was cut back by 2 bases and J by 3 bases. CDR3 length: 14 amino acids. Germline CDR1 and CDR2: LNHDA and SQIVND (reference sequence). CDR3 loop: CASSITSGLYEQYF. CDR3 in DNA: TGTGCCAGTAGTATAACTAGCGGACTCTACGAGCAGTACTTC.

This chain connects TRBV28 to TRBJ2-3, with TRBD2 as a possible D gene (6 bases). Between the trimmed V and J ends, which lost 2 bases and 0 bases, there was a span of 12 bases. CDR1 is MDHEN, CDR2 SYDVKM, per germline. This CDR3 comprises 16 residues. DNA of the CDR3: TGTGCCAGCAGTTTAGCCGCGGGACGTAGCACAGATACGCAGTATTTT. Residues: CASSLAAGRSTDTQYF.

The chain carries TRBV5-1 and TRBJ2-7, with D maybe TRBD1 (6 bases). Between the trimmed V and J ends, which lost 0 bases and 2 bases, there was a span of 12 bases. The germline CDR1 and CDR2 sequences are SGHRS and YFSETQ. The CDR3 runs 15 residues. The CDR3, as DNA: TGCGCCAGCAGCTTGGCCGCAGGGGTAGCCTACGAGCAGTACTTC. It encodes CASSLAAGVAYEQYF.

This clone has a single count. The rearrangement links TRBV27 to TRBJ2-7, with TRBD1 matching 7 bases. J gave up 3 bases and V 2 bases, and 13 bases lay outside the gene matches. The CDR3 length is 17 residues. Germline-derived CDR1 and CDR2 are MNHEY and SMNVEV (reference sequence). CDR3 residues: CASSLTPGQDSHYEQYF. The CDR3 bases are TGTGCCAGCAGTTTAACCCCCGGACAGGATAGCCACTACGAGCAGTACTTC.

The chain combines TRBV11-2 with TRBJ2-3; D remains unclear. The germline V gene has CDR1 SGHAT and CDR2 FQNNGV. This CDR3 spans 13 amino acids. V dropped 1 base and J dropped 0 bases, with 2 bases sitting between them. The DNA for the CDR3 is TGTGCCAGCAGCTTAGTCAGCACAGATACGCAGTATTTT. As protein: CASSLVSTDTQYF.

The sample holds a few counts of this clone. This chain links TRBV6-1 with TRBJ2-1; 12 nucleotides agree with TRBD2. Germline V lookup: CDR1 MNHNS, CDR2 SASEGT. The V gene end was trimmed by 1 base and the J gene end by 2 bases; junction bases not matched to a gene: 0. The CDR3 covers 16 residues. CDR3 amino acids: CASSEGLAGAYNEQFF. CDR3 DNA sequence: TGTGCCAGCAGTGAAGGACTAGCGGGAGCCTACAATGAGCAGTTCTTC.